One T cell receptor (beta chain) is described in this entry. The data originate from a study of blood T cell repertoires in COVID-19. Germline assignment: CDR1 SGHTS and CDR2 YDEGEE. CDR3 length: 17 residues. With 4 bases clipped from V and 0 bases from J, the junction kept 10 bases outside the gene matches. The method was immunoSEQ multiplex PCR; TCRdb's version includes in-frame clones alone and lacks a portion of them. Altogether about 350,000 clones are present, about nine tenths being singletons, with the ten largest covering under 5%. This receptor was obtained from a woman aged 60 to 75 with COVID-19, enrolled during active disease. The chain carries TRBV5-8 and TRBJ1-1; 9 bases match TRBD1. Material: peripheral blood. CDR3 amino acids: CASSQPGQGPMNTEAFF. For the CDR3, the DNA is TGTGCCAGCAGCCAACCGGGACAGGGTCCCATGAACACTGAAGCTTTCTTT. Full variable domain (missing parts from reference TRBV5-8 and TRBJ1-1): EAGVTQSPTHLIKTRGQQATLRCSPISGHTSVYWYQQALGLGLQFLLWYDEGEERNRGNFPPRFSGRQFPNYSSELNVNALELEDSALYLCASSQPGQGPMNTEAFFGQGTRLTVV.